This T cell receptor (beta chain) derives from a study of technical replicates of blood from a handful of donors. The table came from immunoSEQ multiplex PCR; TCRdb's copy has only in-frame clones and leaves some out. The repertoire consists of 85,000 to 100,000 clones, with 95% occurring once and the leading ten covering around 0.21%. Sequencing input: T cells isolated from PBMCs. This TCR derives from a human donor in good health.

CDR3 in amino acids: CAWSVIISYEQYF. CDR3 bases: TGTGCCTGGAGTGTAATAATCTCCTACGAGCAGTACTTC. The chain has TRBV30 and TRBJ2-7, with unresolved D. The CDR3 is made up of 13 amino acids. From germline, CDR1 is GTSNPN and CDR2 SVGIG (reference sequence). V dropped 0 bases and J dropped 0 bases, with 6 bases sitting between them.